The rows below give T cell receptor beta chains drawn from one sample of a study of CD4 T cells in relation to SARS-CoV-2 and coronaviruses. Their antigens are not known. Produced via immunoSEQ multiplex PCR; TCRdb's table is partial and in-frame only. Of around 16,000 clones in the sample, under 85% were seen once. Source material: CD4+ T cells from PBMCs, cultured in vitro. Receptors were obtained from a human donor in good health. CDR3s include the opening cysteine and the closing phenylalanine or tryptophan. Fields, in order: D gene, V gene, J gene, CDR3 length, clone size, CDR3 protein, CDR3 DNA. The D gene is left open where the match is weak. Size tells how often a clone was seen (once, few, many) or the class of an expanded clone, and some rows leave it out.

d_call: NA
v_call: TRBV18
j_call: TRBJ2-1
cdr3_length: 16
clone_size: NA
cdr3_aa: CASSPSWGTSYNEQFF
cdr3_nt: TGTGCCAGCTCACCATCGTGGGGAACCTCCTACAATGAGCAGTTCTTC

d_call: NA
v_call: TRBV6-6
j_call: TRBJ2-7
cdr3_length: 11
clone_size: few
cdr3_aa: CASSNSYEQYF
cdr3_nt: TGTGCCAGCAGCAACTCCTACGAGCAGTACTTC

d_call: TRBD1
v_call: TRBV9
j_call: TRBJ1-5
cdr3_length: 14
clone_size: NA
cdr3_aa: CASSGGQGNQPQHF
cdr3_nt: TGTGCCAGCAGCGGCGGACAGGGTAACCAGCCCCAGCATTTT

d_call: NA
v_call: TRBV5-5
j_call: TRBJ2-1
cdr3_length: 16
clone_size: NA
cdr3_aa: CASSVYGPRTDNEQFF
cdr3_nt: TGTGCCAGCAGCGTATACGGGCCCCGAACGGACAATGAGCAGTTCTTC

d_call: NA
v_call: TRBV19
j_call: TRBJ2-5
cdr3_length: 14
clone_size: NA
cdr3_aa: CASSMTATQETQYF
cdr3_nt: TGTGCCAGTAGTATGACAGCGACCCAAGAGACCCAGTACTTC

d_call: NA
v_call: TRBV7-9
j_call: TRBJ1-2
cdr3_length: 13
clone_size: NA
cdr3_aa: CASSLGEGSGYTF
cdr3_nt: TGTGCCAGCAGCTTAGGAGAGGGCTCCGGCTACACCTTC

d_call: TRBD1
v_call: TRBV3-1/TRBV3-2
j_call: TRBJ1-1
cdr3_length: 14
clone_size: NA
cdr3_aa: CASSHEDRATEAFF
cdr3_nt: TGTGCCAGCAGCCATGAGGACAGGGCTACTGAAGCTTTCTTT

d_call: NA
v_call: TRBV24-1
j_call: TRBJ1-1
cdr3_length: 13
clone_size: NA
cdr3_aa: CATMDGMNTEAFF
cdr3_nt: TGTGCCACCATGGACGGGATGAACACTGAAGCTTTCTTT

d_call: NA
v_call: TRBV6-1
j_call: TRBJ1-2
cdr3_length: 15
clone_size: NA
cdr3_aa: CASSEVGGRGYGYTF
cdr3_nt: TGTGCCAGCAGTGAAGTGGGGGGCCGCGGCTATGGCTACACCTTC

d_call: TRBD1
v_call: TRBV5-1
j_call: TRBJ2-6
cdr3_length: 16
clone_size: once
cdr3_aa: CASSRTGVSGANVLTF
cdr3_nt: TGCGCCAGCAGCCGGACAGGGGTCTCTGGGGCCAACGTCCTGACTTTC

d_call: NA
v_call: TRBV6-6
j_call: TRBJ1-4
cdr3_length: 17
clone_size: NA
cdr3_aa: CASSPTFLDLRNEKLFF
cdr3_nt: TGTGCCAGCAGTCCCACCTTCCTGGATCTCCGGAATGAAAAACTGTTTTTT

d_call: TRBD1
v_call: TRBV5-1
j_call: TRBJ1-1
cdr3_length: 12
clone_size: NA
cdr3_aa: CASSAGGPEAFF
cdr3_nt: TGCGCCAGCAGCGCAGGGGGTCCTGAAGCTTTCTTT

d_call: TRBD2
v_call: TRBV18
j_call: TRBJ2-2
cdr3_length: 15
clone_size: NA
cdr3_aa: CASKRAGVETGELFF
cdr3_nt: TGTGCCAGCAAAAGAGCGGGAGTGGAAACCGGGGAGCTGTTTTTT

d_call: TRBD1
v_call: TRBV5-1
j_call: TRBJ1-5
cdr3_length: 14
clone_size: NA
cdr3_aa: CASSPDRGREPQHF
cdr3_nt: TGCGCCAGCAGCCCGGACAGGGGTAGGGAGCCCCAGCATTTT

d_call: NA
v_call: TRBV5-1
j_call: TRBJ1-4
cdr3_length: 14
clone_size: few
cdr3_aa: CASSFDSVREKLFF
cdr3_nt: TGCGCCAGCAGCTTTGACAGCGTCCGAGAAAAACTGTTTTTT

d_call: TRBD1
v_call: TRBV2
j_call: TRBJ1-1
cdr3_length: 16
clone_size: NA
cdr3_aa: CASRRQGANRGTEAFF
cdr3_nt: TGTGCCAGCAGAAGACAGGGGGCGAATCGGGGCACTGAAGCTTTCTTT